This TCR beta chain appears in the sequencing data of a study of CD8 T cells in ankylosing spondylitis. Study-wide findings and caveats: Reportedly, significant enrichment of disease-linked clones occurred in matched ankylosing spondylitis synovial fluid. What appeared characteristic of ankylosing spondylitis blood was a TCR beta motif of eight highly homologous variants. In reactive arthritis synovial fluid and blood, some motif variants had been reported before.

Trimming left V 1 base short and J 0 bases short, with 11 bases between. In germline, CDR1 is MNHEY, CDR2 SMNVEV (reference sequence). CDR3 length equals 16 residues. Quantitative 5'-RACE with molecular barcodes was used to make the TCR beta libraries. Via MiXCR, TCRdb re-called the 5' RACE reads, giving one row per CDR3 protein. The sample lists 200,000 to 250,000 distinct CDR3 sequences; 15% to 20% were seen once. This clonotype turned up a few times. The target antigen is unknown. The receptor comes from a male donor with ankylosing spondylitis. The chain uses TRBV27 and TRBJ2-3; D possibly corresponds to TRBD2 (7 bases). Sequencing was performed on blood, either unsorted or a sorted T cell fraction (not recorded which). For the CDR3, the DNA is TGTGCCAGCAGTTTATTTGCGGGGGCCAGCACAGATACGCAGTATTTT. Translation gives CASSLFAGASTDTQYF.